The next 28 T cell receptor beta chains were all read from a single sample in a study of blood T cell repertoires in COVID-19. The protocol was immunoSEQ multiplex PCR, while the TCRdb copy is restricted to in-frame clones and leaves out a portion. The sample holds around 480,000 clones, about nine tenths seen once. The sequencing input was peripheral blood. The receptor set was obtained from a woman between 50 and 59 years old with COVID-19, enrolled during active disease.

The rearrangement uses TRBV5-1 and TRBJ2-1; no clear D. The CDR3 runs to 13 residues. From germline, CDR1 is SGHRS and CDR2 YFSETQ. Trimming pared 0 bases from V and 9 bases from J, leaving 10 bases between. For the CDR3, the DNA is TGCGCCAGCAGCTTGGTTACAGACATTGAGCAGTTCTTC. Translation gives CASSLVTDIEQFF.

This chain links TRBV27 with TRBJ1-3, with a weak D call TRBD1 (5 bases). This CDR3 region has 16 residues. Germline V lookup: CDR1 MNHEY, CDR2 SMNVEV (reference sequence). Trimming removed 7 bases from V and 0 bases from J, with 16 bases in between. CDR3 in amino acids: CASKEVAGGSGNTIYF. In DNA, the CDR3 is TGTGCCAGCAAAGAAGTAGCGGGGGGCTCTGGAAACACCATATATTTT.

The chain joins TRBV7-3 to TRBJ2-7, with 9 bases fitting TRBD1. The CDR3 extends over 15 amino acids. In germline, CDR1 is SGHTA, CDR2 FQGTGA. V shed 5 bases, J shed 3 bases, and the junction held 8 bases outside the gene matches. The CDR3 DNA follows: TGTGCCAGCAGCCCCTACAGGGGGCCCCTCTACGAGCAGTACTTC. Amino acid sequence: CASSPYRGPLYEQYF.

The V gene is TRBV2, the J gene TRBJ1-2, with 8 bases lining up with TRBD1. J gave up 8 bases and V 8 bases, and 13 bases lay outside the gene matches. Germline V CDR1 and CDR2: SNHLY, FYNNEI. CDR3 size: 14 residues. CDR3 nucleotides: TGTGCCAGCGGCAACTTCCAGGGGGCTCGCGGCTACACCTTC. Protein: CASGNFQGARGYTF.

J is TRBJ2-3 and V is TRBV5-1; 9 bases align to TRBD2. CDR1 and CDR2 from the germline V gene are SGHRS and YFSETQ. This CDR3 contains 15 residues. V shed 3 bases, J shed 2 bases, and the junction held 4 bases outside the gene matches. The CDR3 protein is CASSSGLANTDTQYF. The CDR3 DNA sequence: TGCGCCAGCAGCTCTGGACTAGCGAACACAGATACGCAGTATTTT. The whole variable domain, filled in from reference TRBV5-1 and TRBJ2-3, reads KAGVTQTPRYLIKTRGQQVTLSCSPISGHRSVSWYQQTPGQGLQFLFEYFSETQRNKGNFPGRFSGRQFSNSRSEMNVSTLELGDSALYLCASSSGLANTDTQYFGPGTRLTVL.

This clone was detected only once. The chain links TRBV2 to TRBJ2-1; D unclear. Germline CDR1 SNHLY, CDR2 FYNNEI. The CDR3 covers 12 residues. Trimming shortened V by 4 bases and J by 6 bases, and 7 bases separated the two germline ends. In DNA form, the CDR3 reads TGTGCCAGCAGTGCTACAGCCAATGAGCAGTTCTTC. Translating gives CASSATANEQFF.

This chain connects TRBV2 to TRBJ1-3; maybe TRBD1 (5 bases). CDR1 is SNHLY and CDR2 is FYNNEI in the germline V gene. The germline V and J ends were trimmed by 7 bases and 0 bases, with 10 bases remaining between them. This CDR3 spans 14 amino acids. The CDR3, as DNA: TGTGCCAGCATACGACAGAGCTCTGGAAACACCATATATTTT. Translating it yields CASIRQSSGNTIYF. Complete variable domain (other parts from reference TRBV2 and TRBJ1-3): EPEVTQTPSHQVTQMGQEVILRCVPISNHLYFYWYRQILGQKVEFLVSFYNNEISEKSEIFDDQFSVERPDGSNFTLKIRSTKLEDSAMYFCASIRQSSGNTIYFGEGSWLTVV.

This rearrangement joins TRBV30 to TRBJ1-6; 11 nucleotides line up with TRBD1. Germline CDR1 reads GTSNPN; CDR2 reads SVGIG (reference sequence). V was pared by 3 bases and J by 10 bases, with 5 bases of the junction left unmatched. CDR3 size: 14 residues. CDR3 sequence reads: CAWSRGTGGSPLHF. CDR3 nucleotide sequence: TGTGCCTGGAGCAGGGGGACAGGGGGATCACCCCTCCACTTT.

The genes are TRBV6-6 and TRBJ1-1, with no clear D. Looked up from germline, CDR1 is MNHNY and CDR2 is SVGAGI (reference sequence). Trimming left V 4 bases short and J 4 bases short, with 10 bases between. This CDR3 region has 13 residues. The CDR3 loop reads CASSSTSSTEAFF. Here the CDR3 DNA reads TGTGCCAGCAGTTCTACCTCCTCCACTGAAGCTTTCTTT.

The CDR3 loop reads CASSPLGTGDSPLHF. The CDR3 region has the DNA TGTGCCAGCAGCCCGCTGGGGACAGGGGATTCACCCCTCCACTTT. V usage is TRBV3-1 (or the pseudogene TRBV3-2) and J usage is TRBJ1-6; 10 nucleotides align to TRBD1. Germline assignment: CDR1 LGHDT and CDR2 YNNKEL (reference sequence). This CDR3 has 15 residues. J was trimmed by 8 bases and V by 4 bases; bases with no gene match: 5.

In DNA form, the CDR3 reads TGTGCCAGCAGTGTAAGGGACAGAAGCTCTGGAAACACCATATATTTT. This translates into CASSVRDRSSGNTIYF. The chain recombines TRBV28 with TRBJ1-3; 7 positions agree with TRBD1. The CDR3 totals 16 residues. J lost 0 bases, V lost 5 bases, and 7 bases had no gene match. Germline-derived CDR1 and CDR2 are MDHEN and SYDVKM.

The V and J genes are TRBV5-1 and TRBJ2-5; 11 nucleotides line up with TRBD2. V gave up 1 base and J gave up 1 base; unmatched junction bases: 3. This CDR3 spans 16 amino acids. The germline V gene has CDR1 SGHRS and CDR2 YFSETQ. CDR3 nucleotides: TGCGCCAGCAGCTTGATCCTAGCGGGGGGCCAAGAGACCCAGTACTTC. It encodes CASSLILAGGQETQYF.

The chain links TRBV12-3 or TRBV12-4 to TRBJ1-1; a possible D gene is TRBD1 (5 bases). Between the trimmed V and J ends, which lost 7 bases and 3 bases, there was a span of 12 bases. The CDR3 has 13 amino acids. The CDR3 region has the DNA TGTGCCAGCACCGAGGACACTTACACTGAAGCTTTCTTT. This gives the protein CASTEDTYTEAFF.

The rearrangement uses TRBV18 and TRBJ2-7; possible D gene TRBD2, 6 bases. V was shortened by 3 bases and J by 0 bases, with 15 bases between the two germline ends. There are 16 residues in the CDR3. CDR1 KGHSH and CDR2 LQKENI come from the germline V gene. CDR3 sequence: CASSPIETRGSYEQYF. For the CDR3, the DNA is TGTGCCAGCTCACCCATCGAGACTAGGGGCTCCTACGAGCAGTACTTC.

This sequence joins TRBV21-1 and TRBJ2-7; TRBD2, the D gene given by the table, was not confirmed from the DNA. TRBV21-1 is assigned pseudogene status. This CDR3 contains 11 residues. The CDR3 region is CASSSRYEQYF. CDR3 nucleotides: TGTGCCAGCAGCTCCCGCTACGAGCAGTACTTC.

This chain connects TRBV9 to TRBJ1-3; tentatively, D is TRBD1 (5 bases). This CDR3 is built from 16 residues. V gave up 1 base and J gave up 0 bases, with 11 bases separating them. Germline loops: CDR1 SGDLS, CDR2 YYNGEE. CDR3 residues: CASSVTGYPSGNTIYF. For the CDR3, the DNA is TGTGCCAGCAGCGTAACAGGCTACCCCTCTGGAAACACCATATATTTT.

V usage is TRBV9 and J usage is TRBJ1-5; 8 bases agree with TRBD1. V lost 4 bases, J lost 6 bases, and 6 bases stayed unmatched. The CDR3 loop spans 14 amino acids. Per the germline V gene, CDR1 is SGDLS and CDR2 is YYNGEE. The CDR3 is CASSLQGAAQPQHF. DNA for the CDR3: TGTGCCAGCAGCCTCCAGGGGGCTGCTCAGCCCCAGCATTTT.

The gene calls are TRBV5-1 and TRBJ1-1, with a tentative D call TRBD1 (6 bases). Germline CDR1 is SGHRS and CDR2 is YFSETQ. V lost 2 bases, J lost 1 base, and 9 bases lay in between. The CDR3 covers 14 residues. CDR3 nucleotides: TGCGCCAGCAGCTTAACAGGGACGAACACTGAAGCTTTCTTT. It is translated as CASSLTGTNTEAFF.

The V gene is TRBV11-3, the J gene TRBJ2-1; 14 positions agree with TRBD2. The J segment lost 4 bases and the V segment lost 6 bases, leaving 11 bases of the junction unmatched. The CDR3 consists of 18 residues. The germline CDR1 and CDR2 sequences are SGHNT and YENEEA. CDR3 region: CASSQRGTSGGGYNEQFF. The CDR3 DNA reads TGTGCCAGCAGTCAACGAGGGACTAGCGGGGGCGGGTACAATGAGCAGTTCTTC.

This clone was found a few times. CDR3 coding DNA: TGTGCCAGCAGCTCCAGTGTAACTGAAGCTTTCTTT. Protein sequence: CASSSSVTEAFF. The chain has TRBV7-9 and TRBJ1-1; D gene unclear. This CDR3 has 12 amino acids. The germline gives CDR1 SEHNR, CDR2 FQNEAQ (reference sequence). The V and J ends lost 4 bases and 5 bases respectively, with 8 bases between them.

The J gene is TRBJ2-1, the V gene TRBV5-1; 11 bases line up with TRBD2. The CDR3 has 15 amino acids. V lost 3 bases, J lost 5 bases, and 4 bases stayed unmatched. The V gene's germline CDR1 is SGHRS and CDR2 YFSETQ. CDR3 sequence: CASSWGLAENNEQFF. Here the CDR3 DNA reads TGCGCCAGCAGCTGGGGACTAGCGGAAAACAATGAGCAGTTCTTC.

The CDR3 nucleotides read TGTGCCAGCAGTAGTCCAGGATCAGATACCTACGAGCAGTACTTC. Its protein is CASSSPGSDTYEQYF. This chain uses TRBV6-5 with TRBJ2-7; D call uncertain. The CDR3 extends over 15 amino acids. CDR1 is MNHEY, CDR2 SVGAGI, per germline. V was pared by 5 bases and J by 2 bases, with 16 bases between.

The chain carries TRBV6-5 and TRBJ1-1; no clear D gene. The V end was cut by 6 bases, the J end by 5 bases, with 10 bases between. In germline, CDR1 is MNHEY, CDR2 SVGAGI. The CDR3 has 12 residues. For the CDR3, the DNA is TGTGCCAGCAGACGTCCCGGGACTGAAGCTTTCTTT. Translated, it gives CASRRPGTEAFF.

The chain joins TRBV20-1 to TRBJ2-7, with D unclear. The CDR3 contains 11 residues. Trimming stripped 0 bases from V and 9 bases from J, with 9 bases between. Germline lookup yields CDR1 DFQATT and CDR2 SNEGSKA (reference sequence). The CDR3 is CSARDGRGQYF. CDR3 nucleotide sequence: TGCAGTGCTAGAGACGGCAGAGGGCAGTACTTC.

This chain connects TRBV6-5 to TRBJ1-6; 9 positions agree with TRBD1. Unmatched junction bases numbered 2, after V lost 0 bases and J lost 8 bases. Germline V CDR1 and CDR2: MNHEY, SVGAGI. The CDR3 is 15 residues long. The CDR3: CASSYSWTGDSPLHF. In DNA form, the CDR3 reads TGTGCCAGCAGTTACTCCTGGACAGGGGATTCACCCCTCCACTTT.

The CDR3 sequence: CASSLDGTTTYEQYF. The CDR3 nucleotides read TGCGCCAGCAGCCTAGACGGGACTACAACCTACGAGCAGTACTTC. The genes are TRBV5-1 and TRBJ2-7, with 7 bases identical to TRBD2. Germline V gives CDR1 SGHRS, CDR2 YFSETQ. The trim removed 4 bases at V and 2 bases at J, leaving 9 bases unmatched. This CDR3 has 15 residues.

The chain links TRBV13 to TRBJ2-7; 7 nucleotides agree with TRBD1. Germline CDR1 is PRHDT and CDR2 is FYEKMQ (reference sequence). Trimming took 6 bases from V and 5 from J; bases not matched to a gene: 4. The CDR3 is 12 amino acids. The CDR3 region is CASRMTGHEQYF. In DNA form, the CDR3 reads TGTGCCAGCAGAATGACAGGGCACGAGCAGTACTTC.

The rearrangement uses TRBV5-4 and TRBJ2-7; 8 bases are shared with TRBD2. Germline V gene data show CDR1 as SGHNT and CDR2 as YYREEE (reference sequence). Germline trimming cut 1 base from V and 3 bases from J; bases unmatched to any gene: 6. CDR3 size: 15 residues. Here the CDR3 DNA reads TGTGCCAGCAGCTTGAATCCGGGGGGGCTCTACGAGCAGTACTTC. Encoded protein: CASSLNPGGLYEQYF. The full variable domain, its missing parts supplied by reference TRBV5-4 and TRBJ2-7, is ETGVTQSPTHLIKTRGQQVTLRCSSQSGHNTVSWYQQALGQGPQFIFQYYREEENGRGNFPPRFSGLQFPNYSSELNVNALELDDSALYLCASSLNPGGLYEQYFGPGTRLTVT.